This TCR beta chain derives from a study of blood T cell repertoires in COVID-19. Turning to the study itself: The United States, Italy and Spain provided the acute and convalescent COVID-19 samples. PBMCs, B-cell-depleted T cells, or T cells provided the cDNA or gDNA that made up the material.

Deletions cut 5 bases from V and 2 bases from J, with 7 bases between. CDR3 length equals 13 residues. This clone appeared a single time. How the authors handled the data: Scientists estimated how many nucleated cells there were by amplifying reference gene primers. The table came from immunoSEQ multiplex PCR; TCRdb's copy has only in-frame clones and leaves some out. V, J and clone size are those of that table, while D and trimming were read from the DNA. The repertoire has some 280,000 clones, roughly nine tenths of them found once; the top ten carry about 0.94%. The TCR comes from a woman aged 40 to 55 who had recovered from COVID-19. This sequence joins TRBV12-3 or TRBV12-4 and TRBJ1-5; D is uncertain. The specimen was peripheral blood. As DNA, the CDR3 is TGTGCCAGCAGTAAGGGAGGCAATCAGCCCCAGCATTTT. As protein: CASSKGGNQPQHF.